These 5 T cell receptor beta chains share one sample of origin, sequenced in a study of Graves' ophthalmopathy and Graves' hyperthyroidism. RNA transcripts were the template, and TCR beta CDR3 regions were amplified from them. First-round RT-PCR with HTBI primers preceded a second-round multiplex PCR. Via MiXCR, TCRdb re-called the multiplex PCR reads, giving one row per CDR3 protein. The table lists about 380,000 distinct CDR3 sequences, over 15% of them singletons. The sample consisted of peripheral blood. The origin of the receptors is a young woman with stable Graves' hyperthyroidism.

The V and J genes are TRBV4-1 and TRBJ2-7, with 7 bases that match TRBD2. CDR3 length: 16 residues. With V trimmed by 4 bases and J by 3 bases, 12 bases remained unmatched. Germline V gene lookup returns CDR1 MGHRA and CDR2 YSYEKL. The CDR3 DNA follows: TGCGCCAGCAGCCCGGATCTAGCGGCACGAATCTACGAGCAGTACTTC. This codes for CASSPDLAARIYEQYF.

In this sample, this clonotype turned up many times. This chain links TRBV12-3 or TRBV12-4 with TRBJ1-1; weak D call: TRBD1 (5 bases). This CDR3 has 13 amino acids. The V gene lost 3 bases and the J gene lost 6 bases, with 11 bases spanning the gap. CDR3 in amino acids: CASSFGTGSEAFF. In DNA, the CDR3 is TGTGCCAGCAGTTTCGGGACGGGGTCTGAAGCTTTCTTT.

This clonotype was seen ten or more times. This chain connects TRBV7-8 to TRBJ2-7; D not certain. CDR1 and CDR2 from the germline V gene are SGHVS and FQNEAQ. Trimming removed 3 bases from V and 7 bases from J, with 16 bases in between. The CDR3 spans 14 residues. CDR3 sequence reads: CASSFLEGFGEQYF. The DNA for the CDR3 is TGTGCCAGCAGCTTTTTAGAAGGGTTCGGGGAGCAGTACTTC.

The rearrangement joins TRBV6-2 or TRBV6-3 to TRBJ2-7; TRBD2 aligns across 7 bases. The ends lost 6 bases at V and 2 bases at J; junction bases unmatched: 10. The germline V gene encodes CDR1 MNHEY and CDR2 SVGEGT. The CDR3 is 15 residues long. The CDR3 is CASRKNGAGAYEQYF. The CDR3 DNA follows: TGTGCCAGCAGAAAAAATGGGGCGGGGGCCTACGAGCAGTACTTC.

This clonotype was picked up many times. This chain links TRBV20-1 with TRBJ2-7, with no clear D. V was shortened by 1 base and J by 0 bases, with 10 bases between the two germline ends. This CDR3 region has 14 residues. CDR1 is DFQATT, CDR2 SNEGSKA, per germline (reference sequence). CDR3 bases: TGCAGTGCTAGAGTCCCAGAGAGCTCCTACGAGCAGTACTTC. This codes for CSARVPESSYEQYF.